These 7 T cell receptor beta chains share one sample of origin, sequenced in a study of T cell responses to AZD1222 COVID-19 vaccine. Sequencing was performed with immunoSEQ multiplex PCR; in TCRdb, only in-frame clones are kept and a portion is missing. The repertoire holds over 140,000 clones, 85% to 95% seen once, with around 3.5% in the top ten. The sample in question was peripheral blood, obtained 28 days after the second AZD1222 dose. The receptors here all came from an adult who received the AZD1222 COVID-19 vaccine.

J is TRBJ1-2 and V is TRBV29-1; perhaps TRBD1 as D (6 bases). Looked up from germline, CDR1 is SQVTM and CDR2 is ANQGSEA. V was shortened by 6 bases and J by 9 bases, with 23 bases between the two germline ends. The CDR3 has 14 amino acids. CDR3 nucleotides: TGCAGCGTCCGCACTGATGCAGGGGTGCGAAGCTACACCTTC. This gives the protein CSVRTDAGVRSYTF.

V gene TRBV5-1 combines with J gene TRBJ2-4; 10 positions match TRBD1. The CDR3 is 14 residues long. Germline V gene sequence: CDR1 SGHRS, CDR2 YFSETQ. With V trimmed by 5 bases and J by 7 bases, 6 bases remained unmatched. CDR3 nucleotide sequence: TGCGCCAGCAGTCCCAGGACAGGGGGGAACATTCAGTACTTC. Residues: CASSPRTGGNIQYF.

The chain joins TRBV6-5 to TRBJ2-4; the D call may be TRBD1 or TRBD2 (5 bases each). Germline V CDR1 and CDR2: MNHEY, SVGAGI. The CDR3 is made up of 15 amino acids. V was clipped by 5 bases and J by 0 bases, with 11 bases between them. Here the CDR3 reads CASSQGRVAKNIQYF. CDR3 in DNA: TGTGCCAGCAGTCAGGGACGGGTAGCCAAAAACATTCAGTACTTC.

The rearrangement joins TRBV28 to TRBJ1-4; D ambiguous. The CDR3 contains 13 residues. The V gene's germline CDR1 is MDHEN and CDR2 SYDVKM. The V and J ends lost 5 bases and 10 bases respectively, with 14 bases between them. CDR3 DNA sequence: TGTGCCAGCAGTCAAGGACTGAGCGGAAAACTGTTTTTT. Translated, it gives CASSQGLSGKLFF.

This clone has only a few counts. One junction end disagrees with the germline gene, perhaps due to a read error. The chain recombines TRBV7-7 with TRBJ2-5; 7 bases are a match to TRBD2. The germline CDR1 and CDR2 sequences are SSHAT and FNYEAQ (reference sequence). CDR3 length: 16 residues. For the CDR3, the DNA is TGTGCTAGCAGCGCCCTAGTGGGAGGGCCTATAGAGACCCAGTACTTC. As protein: CASSALVGGPIETQYF.

The chain recombines TRBV6-1 with TRBJ1-3; D is unresolved. This CDR3 is built from 15 residues. Looked up from germline, CDR1 is MNHNS and CDR2 is SASEGT. V was pared by 1 base and J by 3 bases, with 10 bases between. As DNA, the CDR3 is TGTGCCAGCAGTGAAGGCTCCTCGGGTGGAAACACCATATATTTT. Protein: CASSEGSSGGNTIYF.

The V call is TRBV27, the J call TRBJ2-1; 10 bases align to TRBD2. With 5 bases clipped from V and 4 bases from J, the junction kept 5 bases outside the gene matches. The CDR3 length is 15 residues. Germline V gives CDR1 MNHEY, CDR2 SMNVEV (reference sequence). The CDR3 sequence: CASSIGLAAYNEQFF. The CDR3 nucleotides are TGTGCCAGCAGTATAGGACTAGCGGCTTACAATGAGCAGTTCTTC.